These 27 T cell receptor beta chains originate from one sample sequenced in a study of cytomegalovirus exposure and HLA in healthy donors. A multiplex PCR was run with 60 Vbeta primers and 13 Jbeta primers. The table came from immunoSEQ multiplex PCR; TCRdb's copy has only in-frame clones and leaves some out. Its table lists about 200,000 clones. The specimen was PBMCs. These receptors were obtained from a girl under 10 years old in good health and CMV-seropositive.

As concerns this clone: The same CDR3 is also encoded by other DNA sequences in this sample. This sequence joins TRBV27 and TRBJ2-2; the D gene is possibly TRBD2 (6 bases). The CDR3 length is 13 residues. V lost 10 bases and J lost 5, with 14 bases in between. Germline CDR1 MNHEY, CDR2 SMNVEV (reference sequence). CDR3 sequence: CAIRSGSTGELFF. Here the CDR3 DNA reads TGTGCCATCCGTAGCGGTTCAACCGGGGAGCTGTTTTTT.

The chain has TRBV15 and TRBJ2-5; 7 bases align to TRBD2. The germline gives CDR1 LNHNV, CDR2 YYDKDF (reference sequence). With V trimmed by 5 bases and J by 2 bases, 8 bases remained unmatched. The CDR3 runs 15 residues. CDR3 region: CATSPPSGTQETQYF. Written as DNA, the CDR3 is TGTGCCACCAGCCCGCCTAGCGGCACTCAAGAGACCCAGTACTTC. The complete variable domain, with remaining parts taken from reference TRBV15 and TRBJ2-5, reads DAMVIQNPRYQVTQFGKPVTLSCSQTLNHNVMYWYQQKSSQAPKLLFHYYDKDFNNEADTPDNFQSRRPNTSFCFLDIRSPGLGDTAMYLCATSPPSGTQETQYFGPGTRLLVL.

The chain is built from TRBV5-1 and TRBJ2-7; TRBD2 might be the D (7 bases). CDR1 is SGHRS, CDR2 YFSETQ, per germline. The CDR3 runs to 15 residues. Trimming pared 0 bases from V and 6 bases from J, leaving 16 bases between. The CDR3 DNA follows: TGCGCCAGCAGCTTGGATGGGCGGGGGCTGGGCGAGCAGTACTTC. Protein: CASSLDGRGLGEQYF.

This chain connects TRBV9 to TRBJ2-7; 7 bases line up with TRBD1. The CDR3 contains 15 residues. Germline V gives CDR1 SGDLS, CDR2 YYNGEE. V shed 4 bases, J shed 2 bases, and the junction held 9 bases outside the gene matches. The CDR3 nucleotides are TGTGCCAGCAGCCAAGGGGCAGGGGGACCCTACGAGCAGTACTTC. As protein: CASSQGAGGPYEQYF.

The chain employs TRBV27 and TRBJ2-7; the D gene is possibly TRBD2 (5 bases). The CDR3 covers 12 residues. Germline V gene data show CDR1 as MNHEY and CDR2 as SMNVEV (reference sequence). Trimming removed 5 bases at V and 6 bases at J, with 11 bases between. In DNA, the CDR3 is TGTGCCAGCAGTCCGCTCCGGGGCGAGCAGTACTTC. As protein: CASSPLRGEQYF.

This sequence joins TRBV5-1 and TRBJ2-2; D possibly corresponds to TRBD2 (6 bases). This CDR3 region has 15 residues. V was cut by 2 bases and J by 4 bases, with 12 bases left in between. Per the germline V gene, CDR1 is SGHRS and CDR2 is YFSETQ. In DNA form, the CDR3 reads TGCGCCAGCAGCTTCGAGGACGGGGGCACCGGGGAGCTGTTTTTT. It translates to CASSFEDGGTGELFF.

DNA of the CDR3: TGTGCCAGCAGCTTGGACAGGGGACGGGCTTTCTTT. It is translated as CASSLDRGRAFF. The V call is TRBV5-4, the J call TRBJ1-1, with 7 bases that match TRBD1. Germline loops: CDR1 SGHNT, CDR2 YYREEE (reference sequence). This CDR3 contains 12 residues. Trimming took 0 bases from V and 11 from J; bases not matched to a gene: 4.

The V gene is TRBV5-1, the J gene TRBJ1-5, with 8 bases identical to TRBD1. V was pared by 1 base and J by 4 bases, with 4 bases of the junction left unmatched. CDR3 length: 15 amino acids. The V gene's germline CDR1 is SGHRS and CDR2 YFSETQ. The CDR3 DNA follows: TGCGCCAGCAGCTTGACTGGACAGGGTAATCAGCCCCAGCATTTT. It translates to CASSLTGQGNQPQHF.

This chain connects TRBV14 to TRBJ2-7; tentatively, D is TRBD2 (5 bases). CDR1 and CDR2 from the germline V gene are SGHDN and FVKESK. CDR3 size: 16 residues. The V and J ends lost 0 bases and 2 bases respectively, with 14 bases between them. The CDR3 loop is CASSQERADRTYEQYF. DNA for the CDR3: TGTGCCAGCAGCCAAGAACGAGCGGACCGCACCTACGAGCAGTACTTC.

The chain uses TRBV19 and TRBJ2-3, with D perhaps TRBD1 (6 bases). This CDR3 comprises 16 residues. V gave up 1 base and J gave up 4 bases, with 15 bases separating them. Germline assignment: CDR1 LNHDA and CDR2 SQIVND (reference sequence). The CDR3 coding sequence is TGTGCCAGTAGTATAGGAAATACAGGGTCGGCAGATACGCAGTATTTT. Translating gives CASSIGNTGSADTQYF.

This rearrangement joins TRBV6-1 to TRBJ1-2; no reliable D call. Germline-derived CDR1 and CDR2 are MNHNS and SASEGT. CDR3 length: 15 residues. V was trimmed by 3 bases and J by 5 bases, leaving 16 bases between them. For the CDR3, the DNA is TGTGCCAGCAGTGACCCAGGCATCCGATGGTATGGCTACACCTTC. This codes for CASSDPGIRWYGYTF.

This chain links TRBV5-1 with TRBJ2-1, with 9 bases that match TRBD2. The CDR3 is 16 residues long. Germline V gene lookup returns CDR1 SGHRS and CDR2 YFSETQ. V lost 0 bases, J lost 2 bases, and 3 bases stayed unmatched. This CDR3 is CASSLASGMTYNEQFF. DNA for the CDR3: TGCGCCAGCAGCTTGGCTAGCGGGATGACCTACAATGAGCAGTTCTTC.

V usage is TRBV2 and J usage is TRBJ1-3; tentatively, D is TRBD1 (5 bases). CDR1 SNHLY and CDR2 FYNNEI come from the germline V gene. The CDR3 spans 18 residues. Trimming removed 6 bases from V and 1 base from J, with 22 bases in between. The CDR3: CASSQGRQPGTSGNTIYF. The CDR3 nucleotides are TGTGCCAGCAGCCAAGGTAGACAGCCTGGGACTTCTGGAAACACCATATATTTT.

The chain is built from TRBV5-1 and TRBJ2-3; D possibly corresponds to TRBD2 (5 bases). The ends were cut back, 4 bases at V and 0 bases at J, with 12 bases in the middle. CDR3 size: 15 residues. CDR1 and CDR2 (germline): SGHRS, YFSETQ. The CDR3 sequence is CASSSLAASTDTQYF. CDR3 bases: TGCGCCAGCAGCAGTCTAGCTGCTAGCACAGATACGCAGTATTTT. The whole variable domain, filled in from reference TRBV5-1 and TRBJ2-3, reads KAGVTQTPRYLIKTRGQQVTLSCSPISGHRSVSWYQQTPGQGLQFLFEYFSETQRNKGNFPGRFSGRQFSNSRSEMNVSTLELGDSALYLCASSSLAASTDTQYFGPGTRLTVL.

The chain couples TRBV28 to TRBJ2-1, with 9 positions matching TRBD2. Trimming took 5 bases from V and 7 from J; bases not matched to a gene: 9. CDR3 length equals 15 residues. Per germline, CDR1 MDHEN and CDR2 SYDVKM. Here the CDR3 DNA reads TGTGCCAGCAGTAGCTGGGCGGGAGGGGGGAATGAGCAGTTCTTC. This codes for CASSSWAGGGNEQFF.

The chain has TRBV28 and TRBJ2-7, with D perhaps TRBD1 (5 bases). The CDR3 consists of 12 residues. CDR1 and CDR2 (germline): MDHEN, SYDVKM. Trimming cost V 5 bases and J 5 bases, with 10 bases left between them. In DNA form, the CDR3 reads TGTGCCAGCAGTCACCAGGGCCACGAGCAGTACTTC. It specifies CASSHQGHEQYF.

The chain couples TRBV27 to TRBJ1-1; TRBD1 might be the D (5 bases). This CDR3 region has 15 residues. The V gene's germline CDR1 is MNHEY and CDR2 SMNVEV (reference sequence). The V end was cut by 5 bases, the J end by 0 bases, with 13 bases between. Here the CDR3 reads CASSPGGEMNTEAFF. As DNA, the CDR3 is TGTGCCAGCAGTCCCGGGGGAGAGATGAACACTGAAGCTTTCTTT.

This rearrangement joins TRBV28 to TRBJ2-7; D not certain. The CDR3 runs 14 residues. The germline gives CDR1 MDHEN, CDR2 SYDVKM. V shed 6 bases and J shed 1 base, with 13 bases lying between them. CDR3 loop: CASRRPQVSYEQYF. CDR3 sequence (DNA): TGTGCCAGCAGGAGACCTCAGGTGTCCTACGAGCAGTACTTC.

The chain joins TRBV5-1 to TRBJ1-1; TRBD1 is a possible D gene (5 bases). The CDR3 consists of 13 residues. Looked up from germline, CDR1 is SGHRS and CDR2 is YFSETQ. Trimming removed 0 bases at V and 6 bases at J, with 9 bases between. The DNA for the CDR3 is TGCGCCAGCAGCTTGGGGGGCATACCTGAAGCTTTCTTT. Residues: CASSLGGIPEAFF.

The chain recombines TRBV6-1 with TRBJ2-5; the match to TRBD2 covers 8 bases. Germline V gives CDR1 MNHNS, CDR2 SASEGT. The CDR3 spans 19 residues. V shed 1 base, J shed 2 bases, and the junction held 15 bases outside the gene matches. The CDR3 protein is CASSEETGGPGWRQETQYF. CDR3 coding DNA: TGTGCCAGCAGTGAAGAAACGGGAGGGCCGGGTTGGAGACAAGAGACCCAGTACTTC.

V gene TRBV11-1 combines with J gene TRBJ2-3; a possible D gene is TRBD1 (6 bases). V was pared by 2 bases and J by 2 bases, with 11 bases between. The CDR3 totals 15 residues. Germline V gene sequence: CDR1 SGHAT, CDR2 FQDESV (reference sequence). The CDR3 loop is CASSLQGTFTDTQYF. In nucleotides, the CDR3 is TGTGCCAGCAGCTTACAGGGGACCTTCACAGATACGCAGTATTTT.

CDR3 amino acids: CTNRDSQYTEAFF. CDR3 nucleotide sequence: TGTACTAATCGGGACAGCCAATACACTGAAGCTTTCTTT. V usage is TRBV6-1 and J usage is TRBJ1-1, with TRBD1 matching over 7 bases. Germline CDR1 and CDR2: MNHNS and SASEGT. The CDR3 loop spans 13 amino acids.

V is TRBV5-1 and J is TRBJ2-1; D perhaps matches TRBD1 (5 bases). This CDR3 has 18 residues. Germline CDR1 and CDR2: SGHRS and YFSETQ. Trimming pared 4 bases from V and 3 bases from J, leaving 23 bases between. The CDR3 DNA reads as TGCGCCAGCAGCCTTTCGACAGCCGGGTCCTTCTACTACAATGAGCAGTTCTTC. As protein: CASSLSTAGSFYYNEQFF.

V usage is TRBV7-9 and J usage is TRBJ1-1; no clear D. Trimming cost V 1 base and J 1 base, with 7 bases left between them. Germline V gene data show CDR1 as SEHNR and CDR2 as FQNEAQ (reference sequence). The CDR3 spans 14 residues. CDR3 in amino acids: CASSLGSGNTEAFF. CDR3 DNA sequence: TGTGCCAGCAGCTTAGGTTCAGGGAACACTGAAGCTTTCTTT.

The chain carries TRBV28 and TRBJ2-1, with TRBD2 identical over 9 bases. V dropped 5 bases and J dropped 5; count of bases not matched to a gene: 16. CDR1 is MDHEN and CDR2 is SYDVKM in the germline V gene. CDR3 length equals 18 residues. This chain's CDR3 is CASSPYSKAGGQDNEQFF. The CDR3 region has the DNA TGTGCCAGCAGTCCTTACTCAAAAGCGGGAGGCCAGGACAATGAGCAGTTCTTC.

V usage is TRBV2 and J usage is TRBJ2-3; 7 nucleotides agree with TRBD2. V lost 8 bases to trimming and J lost 2 bases; unmatched junction nucleotides: 10. Germline values: CDR1 SNHLY, CDR2 FYNNEI. This CDR3 has 15 amino acids. The CDR3 nucleotides read TGTGCCAGCGCAACAACTAGCGCGCCCACAGATACGCAGTATTTT. Its translation: CASATTSAPTDTQYF.

The chain has TRBV7-9 and TRBJ1-1, with D unclear. Trimming shortened V by 7 bases and J by 2 bases, and 14 bases separated the two germline ends. Germline loops: CDR1 SEHNR, CDR2 FQNEAQ (reference sequence). This CDR3 region has 14 residues. In DNA, the CDR3 is TGTGCCAGCACCCGGGTCGTCAATAACACTGAAGCTTTCTTT. The encoded protein is CASTRVVNNTEAFF.